Listed below are T cell receptor beta chains from one sample, sequenced in a study of T-cell reconstitution after alpha-beta-depleted transplantation in children. MiXCR, applied by TCRdb to the PCR reads, yields one record per CDR3 protein. The sample lists approximately 590,000 distinct CDR3 sequences; approximately 10% were seen once. Sequencing was performed on PBMCs from the stem cell graft donor, taken from the stem cell graft. The receptors shown here come from a human donor who donated a stem cell graft to a child with acute myeloid leukemia. Each CDR3 is given with its conserved first and last residue. The D gene is left open where the match is weak. Not all rows give a size; the values are once, few, many and, for expanded clones, a class.

>TRBV7-9|few|TRBJ1-5|-
CASSLGRETSNQPQHF
TGTGCCAGCAGCTTGGGGAGGGAGACGAGCAATCAGCCCCAGCATTTT
>TRBV7-2|few|TRBJ1-1|-
CASTRRDQAFF
TGTGCCAGCACCAGGAGGGATCAAGCTTTCTTT
>TRBV5-1|many|TRBJ2-1|TRBD2
CASSLGLAGTVSYNEQFF
TGCGCCAGCAGCTTGGGCCTAGCGGGAACTGTCTCCTACAATGAGCAGTTCTTC
>TRBV28|-|TRBJ2-1|-
CASRLQAIPYNEQFF
TGTGCCAGCCGACTACAGGCGATCCCCTACAATGAGCAGTTCTTC
>TRBV12-3/TRBV12-4|many|TRBJ2-3|-
CASSPRTLTDTQYF
TGTGCCAGCAGTCCGAGGACTCTCACAGATACGCAGTATTTT
>TRBV9|few|TRBJ2-7|TRBD2
CASSSSLAGGTNEQYF
TGTGCCAGCAGCTCGAGCCTAGCGGGAGGGACCAACGAGCAGTACTTC
>TRBV6-1|many|TRBJ2-2|-
CASMPHRLNTGELFF
TGTGCCAGCATGCCGCACAGACTGAACACCGGGGAGCTGTTTTTT
>TRBV19|-|TRBJ2-5|-
CASSAGTAWGETQYF
TGTGCCAGTAGTGCGGGGACAGCCTGGGGAGAGACCCAGTACTTC
>TRBV7-9|-|TRBJ2-7|-
CASSRRQAYEQYF
TGTGCCAGCAGCCGAAGACAAGCCTACGAGCAGTACTTC
>TRBV6-2/TRBV6-3|-|TRBJ2-2|-
CASRGARSTGELFF
TGTGCCAGCAGGGGAGCTAGATCCACCGGGGAGCTGTTTTTT
>TRBV7-8|many|TRBJ2-2|-
CASSGRRGLGTGELFF
TGTGCCAGCAGCGGGAGGAGGGGCCTAGGCACCGGGGAGCTGTTTTTT
>TRBV20-1|-|TRBJ2-7|TRBD2
CSASRPAGGAYEQYF
TGCAGTGCTAGTCGCCCAGCGGGAGGGGCCTACGAGCAGTACTTC
>TRBV20-1|-|TRBJ2-5|TRBD2
CSSPGTSGIRETQYF
TGCAGTAGCCCCGGGACTAGCGGGATTAGAGAGACCCAGTACTTC
>TRBV5-1|-|TRBJ2-1|-
CASSRSPGDNEQFF
TGCGCCAGCAGCCGAAGCCCGGGGGACAATGAGCAGTTCTTC
>TRBV30|-|TRBJ2-2|-
CAWTVGRSGTGELFF
TGTGCCTGGACCGTCGGACGATCGGGGACCGGGGAGCTGTTTTTT
>TRBV20-1|-|TRBJ2-1|TRBD2
CSAKGWLAGVSKVDEQFF
TGCAGTGCTAAGGGGTGGCTAGCGGGAGTCTCAAAGGTAGATGAGCAGTTCTTC
>TRBV5-1|many|TRBJ2-7|TRBD1
CASQRSGTGSEEQYF
TGCGCCAGCCAAAGGTCCGGGACAGGGAGTGAAGAGCAGTACTTC
>TRBV6-2/TRBV6-3|few|TRBJ2-7|-
CASSPSGRYEQYF
TGTGCCAGCAGTCCCAGTGGTCGCTACGAGCAGTACTTC
>TRBV20-1|many|TRBJ2-3|-
CSASGPTDTQYF
TGCAGTGCTAGCGGGCCCACAGATACGCAGTATTTT
>TRBV5-5|many|TRBJ2-5|-
CASSLVPATQETQYF
TGTGCCAGCAGCTTAGTCCCGGCAACCCAGGAGACCCAGTACTTC
>TRBV10-3|many|TRBJ2-5|TRBD1
CAISVTGAETQYF
TGTGCCATCAGTGTGACAGGGGCAGAGACCCAGTACTTC
>TRBV11-1|few|TRBJ2-1|TRBD2
CASSQRTSGASSYNEQFF
TGTGCCAGCAGCCAGAGGACTAGCGGGGCGAGCTCCTACAATGAGCAGTTCTTC
>TRBV5-6|many|TRBJ2-7|TRBD2
CASSLASGRARDEQYF
TGTGCCAGCAGCCTCGCTAGCGGGAGAGCTCGGGACGAGCAGTACTTC
>TRBV10-3|few|TRBJ1-5|-
CASAVGSNQPQHF
TGTGCCAGCGCCGTTGGGAGCAATCAGCCCCAGCATTTT
>TRBV19|-|TRBJ2-1|TRBD2
CASSLPREGGVADEQFF
TGTGCCAGTAGTCTCCCTAGGGAGGGCGGAGTGGCGGATGAGCAGTTCTTC
>TRBV19|-|TRBJ2-7|-
CASSIRRPPSYEQYF
TGTGCCAGTAGTATAAGGCGGCCCCCATCCTACGAGCAGTACTTC
>TRBV11-2|few|TRBJ2-3|TRBD2
CASSPGGTSGTSFTDTQYF
TGTGCCAGCAGCCCAGGAGGGACTAGCGGGACCTCTTTCACAGATACGCAGTATTTT
>TRBV9|-|TRBJ1-2|TRBD1
CASSDDRGLTDGYTF
TGTGCCAGCAGCGACGACAGGGGATTGACCGATGGCTACACCTTC
>TRBV7-8|-|TRBJ2-2|-
CASSSFTGTPGTGELFF
TGTGCCAGCAGCTCATTCACCGGGACTCCGGGGACCGGGGAGCTGTTTTTT
>TRBV20-1|few|TRBJ1-1|-
CSVLGGLNTEAFF
TGCAGTGTCCTGGGGGGTTTGAACACTGAAGCTTTCTTT
>TRBV7-9|few|TRBJ2-7|-
CASSFRGLLGGSYEQYF
TGTGCCAGCAGCTTCCGGGGCCTCCTTGGGGGCTCCTACGAGCAGTACTTC
>TRBV27|-|TRBJ2-2|-
CASSSRLDGELFF
TGTGCCAGCAGTTCCCGGTTGGACGGGGAGCTGTTTTTT
>TRBV3-1|-|TRBJ2-5|-
CASSPPRAMQETQYF
TGTGCCAGCAGCCCTCCTAGGGCCATGCAAGAGACCCAGTACTTC
>TRBV12-3/TRBV12-4|many|TRBJ2-7|TRBD1
CASSPGQRSYEQYF
TGTGCCAGCAGTCCGGGACAGCGTTCCTACGAGCAGTACTTC
>TRBV24-1|few|TRBJ2-2|TRBD1
CATSETGANTGELFF
TGTGCCACCAGCGAGACAGGGGCGAACACCGGGGAGCTGTTTTTT
>TRBV5-1|few|TRBJ2-7|TRBD1
CASSLEGGVSYEQYF
TGCGCCAGCAGCTTGGAAGGGGGCGTCTCCTACGAGCAGTACTTC
>TRBV12-3/TRBV12-4|-|TRBJ1-1|TRBD1
CASRFSGGGGTEAFF
TGTGCCAGCAGGTTCTCAGGGGGCGGGGGGACTGAAGCTTTCTTT
>TRBV20-1|many|TRBJ2-3|TRBD2
CSAWGTSDATQYF
TGCAGTGCATGGGGGACTAGCGATGCTACGCAGTATTTT
>TRBV20-1|many|TRBJ1-1|-
CRGGQGDTEAFF
TGCAGGGGGGGTCAGGGAGACACTGAAGCTTTCTTT
>TRBV5-1|many|TRBJ2-3|-
CASHRQDTDTQYF
TGCGCCAGTCATCGCCAAGACACAGATACGCAGTATTTT
>TRBV7-2|many|TRBJ1-1|TRBD1
CASSWTGTNTEAFF
TGTGCCAGCAGCTGGACAGGAACGAACACTGAAGCTTTCTTT
>TRBV9|-|TRBJ1-6|-
CASSVKWTANSPLHF
TGTGCCAGCAGCGTAAAGTGGACAGCCAATTCACCCCTCCACTTT
>TRBV24-1|few|TRBJ2-5|-
CATSDLRSGAQETQYF
TGTGCCACCAGTGATTTGCGTTCGGGTGCCCAAGAGACCCAGTACTTC
>TRBV4-3|-|TRBJ2-1|TRBD2
CASSQGRGGDNEQFF
TGCGCCAGCAGCCAGGGGAGGGGCGGGGACAATGAGCAGTTCTTC
>TRBV28|-|TRBJ2-5|TRBD2
CASSPSGEAQETQYF
TGTGCCAGCAGTCCAAGCGGGGAGGCGCAGGAGACCCAGTACTTC
>TRBV20-1|few|TRBJ2-1|TRBD1
CSAHRGNEQFF
TGCAGTGCTCACAGGGGCAATGAGCAGTTCTTC
>TRBV20-1|-|TRBJ2-7|TRBD2
CSASSSGSPYEQYF
TGCAGTGCTAGCAGTAGCGGGAGTCCCTACGAGCAGTACTTC
>TRBV7-2|-|TRBJ2-3|TRBD2
CASNSRGDTQYF
TGTGCCAGCAACTCGCGGGGGGATACGCAGTATTTT
>TRBV5-1|many|TRBJ2-1|-
CASSFRDVDEQFF
TGCGCCAGCAGCTTCAGGGACGTAGATGAGCAGTTCTTC